This entry lists 23 T cell receptor beta chains sequenced from one sample in a study of CD8+ T cells in alopecia areata. The treatment: oral pan-JAK inhibitor, 5-10 mg twice daily. RNA extraction was followed by reverse transcription into cDNA, which acted as the sequencing template. Method: immunoSEQ multiplex PCR; TCRdb's copy keeps in-frame clones and lacks some. The table includes about 200,000 clones, 35% to 45% detected once. The source was CD4+ T cells sorted from blood, collected at week 34, from a patient treated with tofacitinib. These receptors originate from a human donor with alopecia areata.

The sample holds a few counts of this clone. The V gene is TRBV7-3, the J gene TRBJ2-6; the D is unclear. The germline V gene encodes CDR1 SGHTA and CDR2 FQGTGA. The CDR3 is 14 amino acids. Trimming removed 5 bases from V and 2 bases from J, with 7 bases in between. CDR3 in DNA: TGTGCCAGCAGCCGAGGAACTGGGGCCAACGTCCTGACTTTC. Protein sequence: CASSRGTGANVLTF.

The chain is built from TRBV5-1 and TRBJ2-3; D remains ambiguous. Germline V gene data show CDR1 as SGHRS and CDR2 as YFSETQ. The CDR3 contains 17 residues. V shed 0 bases and J shed 2 bases, with 16 bases lying between them. CDR3: CASSLGRAPDLTDTQYF. As DNA, the CDR3 is TGCGCCAGCAGCTTGGGACGAGCGCCCGACCTCACAGATACGCAGTATTTT.

The chain couples TRBV25-1 to TRBJ1-2; a possible D gene is TRBD1 (6 bases). CDR1 and CDR2 from the germline V gene are MGHDK and SYGVNS. Trimming removed 3 bases at V and 8 bases at J, with 19 bases between. The CDR3 sequence is 15 residues long. The CDR3 region has the DNA TGTGCCAGCAGTGATCCCCTAGGGGGACAAACCGGCTACACCTTC. Amino acids: CASSDPLGGQTGYTF.

This chain connects TRBV5-1 to TRBJ2-2; D unclear. CDR3 length: 14 amino acids. V was clipped by 0 bases and J by 2 bases, with 5 bases between them. From germline, CDR1 is SGHRS and CDR2 YFSETQ. DNA of the CDR3: TGCGCCAGCAGCTTGGGAACCAACACCGGGGAGCTGTTTTTT. Residues: CASSLGTNTGELFF.

As concerns this clone: A read error may produce the germline difference seen at one junction end. This sequence joins TRBV7-9 and TRBJ1-1; D might be TRBD1 (5 bases). CDR1 and CDR2 (germline): SEHNR, FQNEAQ (reference sequence). The CDR3 length is 13 residues. The CDR3 loop reads CASSPFGAREGSF. The CDR3 DNA reads as TGTGCCAGCAGCCCCTTCGGGGCCAGAGAAGGCAGCTTT. The full variable domain, its missing parts supplied by reference TRBV7-9 and TRBJ1-1, is DTGVSQNPRHKITKRGQNVTFRCDPISEHNRLYWYRQTLGQGPEFLTYFQNEAQLEKSRLLSDRFSAERPKGSFSTLEIQRTEQGDSAMYLCASSPFGAREGSFGQGTRLTVV.

The chain has TRBV6-6 and TRBJ2-3; D unresolved. CDR1 is MNHNY and CDR2 is SVGAGI in the germline V gene (reference sequence). The length of the CDR3 is 13 residues. Trimming left V 6 bases short and J 1 base short, with 8 bases between. The CDR3 DNA sequence: TGTGCCAGCAGCACCCGGCGCACAGATACGCAGTATTTT. Its translation is CASSTRRTDTQYF.

This clone was counted a few times. The junction shows a germline mismatch at one end, possibly a read error. V usage is TRBV2 and J usage is TRBJ2-7; 9 bases agree with TRBD1. The germline V gene encodes CDR1 SNHLY and CDR2 FYNNEI. This CDR3 region has 14 residues. CDR3 amino acids: CATSVQDRGYEQYF. CDR3 DNA: TGTGCCACCAGTGTCCAGGACAGGGGCTACGAGCAGTACTTC. Looking up the rest from reference TRBV2 and TRBJ2-7 gives the full variable domain: EPEVTQTPSHQVTQMGQEVILRCVPISNHLYFYWYRQILGQKVEFLVSFYNNEISEKSEIFDDQFSVERPDGSNFTLKIRSTKLEDSAMYFCATSVQDRGYEQYFGPGTRLTVT.

This clone came up a few times. This chain joins TRBV11-2 and TRBJ1-2; D remains unclear. CDR3 length equals 14 residues. The V end was cut by 5 bases, the J end by 8 bases, with 18 bases between. Germline CDR1 reads SGHAT; CDR2 reads FQNNGV. The CDR3 loop is CASSPIRTPMGYTF. CDR3 DNA: TGTGCCAGCAGCCCGATTAGGACCCCAATGGGCTACACCTTC.

The J gene is TRBJ1-2, the V gene TRBV5-4; tentatively, D is TRBD1 (5 bases). Germline lookup yields CDR1 SGHNT and CDR2 YYREEE (reference sequence). V lost 0 bases and J 1 base, leaving 10 bases between the germline ends. This CDR3 has 15 amino acids. This CDR3 is CASSLAWGSNYGYTF. The CDR3 DNA sequence: TGTGCCAGCAGCTTGGCCTGGGGCAGTAACTATGGCTACACCTTC. Variable domain in full (rest from reference TRBV5-4 and TRBJ1-2): ETGVTQSPTHLIKTRGQQVTLRCSSQSGHNTVSWYQQALGQGPQFIFQYYREEENGRGNFPPRFSGLQFPNYSSELNVNALELDDSALYLCASSLAWGSNYGYTFGSGTRLTVV.

The chain couples TRBV14 to TRBJ2-7, with unresolved D. The CDR3 runs 9 residues. The V gene's germline CDR1 is SGHDN and CDR2 FVKESK. V lost 9 bases and J 4 bases, leaving 4 bases between the germline ends. The CDR3 reads CARRYEQYF. CDR3 coding DNA: TGTGCCAGAAGATACGAGCAGTACTTC.

This sequence joins TRBV7-8 and TRBJ2-5, with D perhaps matching TRBD2 (5 bases). The V and J ends lost 3 bases and 4 bases respectively, with 9 bases between them. The germline gives CDR1 SGHVS, CDR2 FQNEAQ. The CDR3 sequence is 13 residues long. CDR3 bases: TGTGCCAGCAGCTTCGGGATCGGAGAGACCCAGTACTTC. It yields the protein CASSFGIGETQYF.

This clone appeared a few times. This chain connects TRBV29-1 to TRBJ2-7; D may be TRBD2 (6 bases). Looked up from germline, CDR1 is SQVTM and CDR2 is ANQGSEA. V lost 7 bases to trimming and J lost 0 bases, with 13 bases between them. CDR3 length equals 13 residues. Here the CDR3 DNA reads TGCAGCGCCAATCGGGGGAGCTCCTACGAGCAGTACTTC. It translates to CSANRGSSYEQYF.

The J gene is TRBJ2-3, the V gene TRBV6-5; 8 bases are shared with TRBD2. V lost 6 bases, J lost 1 base, and 6 bases stayed unmatched. Germline V gene lookup returns CDR1 MNHEY and CDR2 SVGAGI. The CDR3 is made up of 15 amino acids. CDR3: CASSPGGARTDTQYF. CDR3 bases: TGTGCCAGCAGCCCCGGGGGGGCACGCACAGATACGCAGTATTTT.

This clone was detected a few times. CDR3: CASRPRDRSYVEAFF. CDR3 sequence (DNA): TGTGCCAGCAGGCCCCGGGACAGATCATATGTTGAAGCTTTCTTT. V usage is TRBV6-5 and J usage is TRBJ1-1; 7 nucleotides agree with TRBD1. CDR1 and CDR2 (germline): MNHEY, SVGAGI. This CDR3 spans 15 amino acids. Trimming took 6 bases from V and 7 from J; bases not matched to a gene: 14.

This clone was seen only a few times. This chain links TRBV7-2 with TRBJ2-1, with a tentative D call TRBD1 (5 bases). Per germline, CDR1 SGHTA and CDR2 FQGNSA. The CDR3 covers 13 residues. The V end was cut by 1 base, the J end by 4 bases, with 5 bases between. Here the CDR3 reads CASSLGQYNEQFF. DNA for the CDR3: TGTGCCAGCAGCTTAGGACAGTACAATGAGCAGTTCTTC.

This clone was recorded a few times. The genes are TRBV30 and TRBJ1-2; D ambiguous. The CDR3 has 12 residues. Germline CDR1 and CDR2: GTSNPN and SVGIG (reference sequence). The V end was cut by 1 base, the J end by 4 bases, with 7 bases between. The CDR3 sequence is CAWSAPFYGYTF. The CDR3 bases are TGTGCCTGGAGTGCCCCCTTCTATGGCTACACCTTC. Full variable domain (outside the CDR3, taken from reference TRBV30 and TRBJ1-2): SQTIHQWPATLVQPVGSPLSLECTVEGTSNPNLYWYRQAAGRGLQLLFYSVGIGQISSEVPQNLSASRPQDRQFILSSKKLLLSDSGFYLCAWSAPFYGYTFGSGTRLTVV.

This clone was observed many times. The rearrangement joins TRBV30 to TRBJ1-3; tentative D call: TRBD1 (6 bases). V was cut by 3 bases and J by 1 base, with 10 bases left in between. CDR3 length: 14 amino acids. Germline V gene sequence: CDR1 GTSNPN, CDR2 SVGIG (reference sequence). The DNA of the CDR3 is TGTGCCTGGAGGCCAGGGACATCTGGAAACACCATATATTTT. Translating gives CAWRPGTSGNTIYF. Combining the CDR3 with reference TRBV30 and TRBJ1-3 gives the whole variable domain SQTIHQWPATLVQPVGSPLSLECTVEGTSNPNLYWYRQAAGRGLQLLFYSVGIGQISSEVPQNLSASRPQDRQFILSSKKLLLSDSGFYLCAWRPGTSGNTIYFGEGSWLTVV.

This clone has only a few counts. The gene calls are TRBV10-1 and TRBJ2-3; D is undetermined. Germline V gene data show CDR1 as WNHNN and CDR2 as SYGVQD (reference sequence). This CDR3 comprises 13 residues. The V end was cut by 6 bases, the J end by 3 bases, with 10 bases between. The CDR3 here is CASSLTITDTQYF. CDR3 bases: TGCGCCAGCAGCCTGACGATAACAGATACGCAGTATTTT.

This clone was counted between two and nine times. The chain employs TRBV29-1 and TRBJ1-2; D ambiguous. Deletions cut 4 bases from V and 4 bases from J, with 13 bases between. Germline lookup yields CDR1 SQVTM and CDR2 ANQGSEA. The CDR3 runs to 13 residues. Here the CDR3 reads CSVGDGRPYGYTF. Here the CDR3 DNA reads TGCAGCGTTGGAGATGGACGGCCCTATGGCTACACCTTC.

This sequence joins TRBV7-3 and TRBJ2-4; D possibly corresponds to TRBD1 (6 bases). Germline V gene data show CDR1 as SGHTA and CDR2 as FQGTGA. This CDR3 spans 17 amino acids. Trimming took 5 bases from V and 0 from J, leaving 17 bases between them. As DNA, the CDR3 is TGTGCCAGCAGCCCTGACAGGCCTTCTCTAGCCAAAAACATTCAGTACTTC. Its protein product is CASSPDRPSLAKNIQYF.

The J gene is TRBJ1-6, the V gene TRBV5-6, with D uncertain. Trimming cost V 1 base and J 6 bases, with 8 bases left between them. The CDR3 has 14 amino acids. Germline CDR1 and CDR2: SGHDT and YYEEEE. The CDR3 is CASSLTYINSPLHF. The CDR3 DNA is TGTGCCAGCAGCTTGACGTACATTAATTCACCCCTCCACTTT.

This clone was recorded many times. The V gene is TRBV5-1, the J gene TRBJ2-1; D unclear. In germline, CDR1 is SGHRS, CDR2 YFSETQ. The V gene lost 1 base and the J gene lost 8 bases, with 7 bases spanning the gap. The CDR3 extends over 12 amino acids. Here the CDR3 reads CASSLSLDEQFF. The CDR3, as DNA: TGCGCCAGCAGCTTGAGCTTGGATGAGCAGTTCTTC.

The chain has TRBV10-3 and TRBJ2-3, with D unclear. This CDR3 region has 14 residues. CDR1 is ENHRY and CDR2 is SYGVKD in the germline V gene. Trimming cost V 0 bases and J 9 bases, with 13 bases left between them. CDR3 region: CAISESSLGWTQYF. The CDR3 nucleotides are TGTGCCATCAGTGAGTCATCCTTAGGGTGGACGCAGTATTTT.